The 9 T cell receptor beta chains below were found in one sample sequenced in a study of shared clonotypes between healthy human individuals. Only in-frame clones appear in the TCRdb table, and some are missing; sequencing was by immunoSEQ multiplex PCR. This sample has hundreds of thousands of clones, with about 80% found just once. Sequencing used PBMCs. These receptors all come from a woman in her thirties or forties in good health. Some clones in this sample may be carry-over from other donors' samples.

Points on this clone: One base away lies a much larger clone, so this may be a sequencing read error. This chain joins TRBV7-2 and TRBJ2-1; the match to TRBD2 covers 9 bases. The CDR3 is 16 residues long. Germline V lookup: CDR1 SGHTA, CDR2 FQGNSA. Trimming took 4 bases from V and 5 from J; bases not matched to a gene: 9. In DNA, the CDR3 is TGTGCCAGCAGCTCGTTAGCGGGAGTGGCCCACAATGAGCAGTTCTTC. Translating it yields CASSSLAGVAHNEQFF.

This chain joins TRBV11-2 and TRBJ2-4; weak D call: TRBD2 (5 bases). V was clipped by 0 bases and J by 0 bases, with 15 bases between them. Germline CDR1 and CDR2: SGHAT and FQNNGV. The CDR3 runs to 18 residues. The CDR3 sequence: CASSLDPGTRLAKNIQYF. CDR3 in DNA: TGTGCCAGCAGCTTAGATCCCGGCACTAGACTAGCCAAAAACATTCAGTACTTC.

CDR3: CASSQLRYGTPEQETQYF. The CDR3 bases are TGTGCCAGCAGCCAATTAAGATATGGGACACCTGAACAAGAGACCCAGTACTTC. The J gene is TRBJ2-5, the V gene TRBV7-6, with D perhaps TRBD1 (6 bases). The V gene's germline CDR1 is SGHVS and CDR2 FNYEAQ. V shed 5 bases and J shed 2 bases, with 24 bases lying between them. CDR3 length: 18 residues. Complete variable domain (other parts from reference TRBV7-6 and TRBJ2-5): GAGVSQSPRYKVTKRGQDVALRCDPISGHVSLYWYRQALGQGPEFLTYFNYEAQQDKSGLPNDRFSAERPEGSISTLTIQRTEQRDSAMYRCASSQLRYGTPEQETQYFGPGTRLLVL.

The rearrangement links TRBV28 to TRBJ2-5; possible D gene TRBD1, 7 bases. The ends were cut back, 7 bases at V and 0 bases at J, with 18 bases in the middle. Germline CDR1 reads MDHEN; CDR2 reads SYDVKM. CDR3 length: 16 residues. CDR3 region: CASIPGAGGDQETQYF. The CDR3 nucleotides read TGTGCCAGCATTCCGGGGGCAGGGGGTGACCAAGAGACCCAGTACTTC.

This clone was found once. The CDR3, as DNA: TGCGCCAGCAGCCAAGGGACCCGGGAGTCCTATGGCTACACCTTC. The encoded protein is CASSQGTRESYGYTF. The chain employs TRBV4-3 and TRBJ1-2; D is uncertain. This CDR3 contains 15 residues. CDR1 is LGHNA and CDR2 is YSLEER in the germline V gene. Trimming shortened V by 1 base and J by 4 bases, and 13 bases separated the two germline ends.

The J gene is TRBJ1-6, the V gene TRBV30; D not certain. Germline V gene data show CDR1 as GTSNPN and CDR2 as SVGIG (reference sequence). V lost 0 bases to trimming and J lost 10 bases, with 13 bases between them. This CDR3 has 14 residues. CDR3 residues: CAWSVSGHDSPLHF. CDR3 in DNA: TGTGCCTGGAGTGTAAGTGGCCACGACTCACCCCTCCACTTT.

The chain recombines TRBV6-4 with TRBJ2-7, with a weak D call TRBD1 (5 bases). Between the trimmed V and J ends, which lost 4 bases and 3 bases, there was a span of 13 bases. Germline assignment: CDR1 MRHNA and CDR2 SNTAGT. This CDR3 has 14 amino acids. The CDR3 protein is CASSGLMDNYEQYF. CDR3 DNA: TGTGCCAGCAGTGGTCTAATGGACAACTACGAGCAGTACTTC.

This clone was found once. A much more abundant neighbour one base away suggests this may be a read error. This same CDR3 is encoded by further DNA sequences in the sample. The chain is built from TRBV9 and TRBJ2-2; D call uncertain. This CDR3 spans 14 amino acids. Germline V CDR1 and CDR2: SGDLS, YYNGEE. The CDR3 spells CASSVGPNTGELFF. CDR3 coding DNA: TGTGCCAGCAGCGTAGGACCGAACACTGGGGAGCTGTTTTTT.

A note on this clone: In the same sample, other DNA sequences code for this CDR3. The V and J genes are TRBV15 and TRBJ1-5; D gene ambiguous. Germline V gene sequence: CDR1 LNHNV, CDR2 YYDKDF (reference sequence). The V and J ends lost 0 bases and 7 bases respectively, with 13 bases between them. CDR3 size: 15 residues. CDR3 coding DNA: TGTGCCACCAGCAGAGATCTAGGGTTGAGGCAGCCCCAGCATTTT. This sequence encodes CATSRDLGLRQPQHF.